Listed here is a single T cell receptor (beta chain). The sample is drawn from a study of cytomegalovirus exposure and HLA in healthy donors. Trimming cost V 1 base and J 2 bases, with 9 bases left between them. The length of the CDR3 is 14 residues. Germline CDR1 is MDHEN and CDR2 is SYDVKM. TCRdb's table, derived via immunoSEQ multiplex PCR, lists solely in-frame clones and lacks some. The profile covers fewer than 100,000 clones, with just over 90% appearing a single time and over 2% taken by the ten largest. The sequencing sample was made of PBMCs. The chain recombines TRBV28 with TRBJ2-7; no clear D. This clonotype was sampled from a man aged 30 to 39 in good health and CMV-seronegative. The CDR3 region has the DNA TGTGCCAGCAGTTTATCACTCGCTACCTACGAGCAGTACTTC. It codes for CASSLSLATYEQYF.